This TCR beta chain was sequenced during a study of early T cells in non-severe SARS-CoV-2 infection. The V end was cut by 5 bases, the J end by 3 bases, with 17 bases between. The CDR3 runs 14 residues. The germline CDR1 and CDR2 sequences are DFQATT and SNEGSKA (reference sequence). TCRdb itself ran the 5' RACE reads through MiXCR, one entry per CDR3 protein. The table shows 55,000 to 70,000 distinct CDR3 sequences, with 5.5% to 6.5% occurring only once. This clonotype was detected only a few times. The sequence came from an adult who was a healthcare worker with PCR-confirmed SARS-CoV-2 infection or an uninfected control (not recorded which). Sample: whole blood. V gene TRBV20-1 combines with J gene TRBJ2-7; the D call may be TRBD1 or TRBD2 (6 bases each). The CDR3 spells CSAPNRLGGYEQYF. The CDR3 DNA reads as TGCAGTGCTCCCAACCGACTAGGGGGCTACGAGCAGTACTTC.